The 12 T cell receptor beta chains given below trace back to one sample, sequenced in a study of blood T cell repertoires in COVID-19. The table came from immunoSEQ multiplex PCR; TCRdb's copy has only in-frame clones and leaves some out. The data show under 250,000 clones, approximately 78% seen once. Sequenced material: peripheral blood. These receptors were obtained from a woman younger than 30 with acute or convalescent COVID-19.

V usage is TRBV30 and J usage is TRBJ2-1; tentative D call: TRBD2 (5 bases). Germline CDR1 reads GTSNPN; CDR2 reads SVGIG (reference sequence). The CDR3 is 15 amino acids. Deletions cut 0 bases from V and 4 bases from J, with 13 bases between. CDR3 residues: CAWSVLAKQYNEQFF. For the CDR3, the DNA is TGTGCCTGGAGTGTTCTAGCCAAGCAATACAATGAGCAGTTCTTC.

The chain's CDR3 is CASSYGALWGYTF. The CDR3 region has the DNA TGTGCCAGCAGTTACGGGGCGTTGTGGGGCTACACCTTC. The rearrangement joins TRBV6-2 or TRBV6-3 to TRBJ1-2; D perhaps matches TRBD1 (5 bases). The CDR3 contains 13 residues. V was clipped by 2 bases and J by 8 bases, with 12 bases between them. Germline V CDR1 and CDR2: MNHEY, SVGEGT.

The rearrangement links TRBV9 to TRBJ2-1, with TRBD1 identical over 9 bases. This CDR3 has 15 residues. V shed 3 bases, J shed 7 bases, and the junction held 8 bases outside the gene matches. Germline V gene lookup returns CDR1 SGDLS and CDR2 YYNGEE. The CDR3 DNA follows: TGTGCCAGCAGCGCCAGTGGGACAGGGAGGAATGAGCAGTTCTTC. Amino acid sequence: CASSASGTGRNEQFF.

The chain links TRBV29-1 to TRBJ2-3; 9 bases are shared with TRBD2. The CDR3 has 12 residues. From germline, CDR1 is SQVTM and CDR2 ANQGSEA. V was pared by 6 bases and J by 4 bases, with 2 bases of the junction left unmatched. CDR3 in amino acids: CSVREGADTQYF. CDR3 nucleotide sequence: TGCAGCGTGCGGGAGGGCGCAGATACGCAGTATTTT.

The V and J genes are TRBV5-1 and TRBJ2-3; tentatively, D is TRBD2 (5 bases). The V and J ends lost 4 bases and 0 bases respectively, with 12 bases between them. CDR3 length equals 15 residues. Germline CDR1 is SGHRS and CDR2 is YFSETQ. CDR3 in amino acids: CASSRGKTSTDTQYF. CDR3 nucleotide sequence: TGCGCCAGCAGCCGGGGAAAGACTAGCACAGATACGCAGTATTTT. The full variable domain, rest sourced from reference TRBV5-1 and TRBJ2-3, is KAGVTQTPRYLIKTRGQQVTLSCSPISGHRSVSWYQQTPGQGLQFLFEYFSETQRNKGNFPGRFSGRQFSNSRSEMNVSTLELGDSALYLCASSRGKTSTDTQYFGPGTRLTVL.

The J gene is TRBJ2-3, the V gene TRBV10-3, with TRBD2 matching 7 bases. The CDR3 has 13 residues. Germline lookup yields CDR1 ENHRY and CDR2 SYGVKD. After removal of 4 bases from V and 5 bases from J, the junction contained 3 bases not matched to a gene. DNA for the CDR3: TGTGCCATCAGTGGCGGGAGAGAAGATACGCAGTATTTT. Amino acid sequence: CAISGGREDTQYF.

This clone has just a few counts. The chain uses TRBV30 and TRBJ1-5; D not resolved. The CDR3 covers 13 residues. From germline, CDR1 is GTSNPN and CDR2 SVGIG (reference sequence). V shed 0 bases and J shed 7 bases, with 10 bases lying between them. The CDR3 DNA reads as TGTGCCTGGAGTGTACTTGGAGGCCAGCCCCAGCATTTT. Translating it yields CAWSVLGGQPQHF.

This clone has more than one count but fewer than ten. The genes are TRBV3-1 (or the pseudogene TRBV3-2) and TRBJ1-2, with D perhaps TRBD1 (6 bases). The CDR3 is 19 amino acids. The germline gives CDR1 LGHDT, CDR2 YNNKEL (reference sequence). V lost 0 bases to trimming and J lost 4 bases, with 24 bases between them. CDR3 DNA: TGTGCCAGCAGCCAAGATTCAGGACAGACTAAACATTCAATCTATGGCTACACCTTC. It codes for CASSQDSGQTKHSIYGYTF.

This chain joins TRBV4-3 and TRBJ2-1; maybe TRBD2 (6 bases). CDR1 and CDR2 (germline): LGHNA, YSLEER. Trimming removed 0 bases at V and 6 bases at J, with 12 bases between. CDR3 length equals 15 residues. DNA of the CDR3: TGCGCCAGCAGCCAAGATCTGTGGGACTTCAATGAGCAGTTCTTC. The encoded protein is CASSQDLWDFNEQFF.

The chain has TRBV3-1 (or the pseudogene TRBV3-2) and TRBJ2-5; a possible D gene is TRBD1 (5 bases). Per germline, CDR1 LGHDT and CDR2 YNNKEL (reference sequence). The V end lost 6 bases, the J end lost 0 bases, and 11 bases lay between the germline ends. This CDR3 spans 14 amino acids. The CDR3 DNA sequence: TGTGCCAGCAGGAACGACAGATACCAAGAGACCCAGTACTTC. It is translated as CASRNDRYQETQYF.

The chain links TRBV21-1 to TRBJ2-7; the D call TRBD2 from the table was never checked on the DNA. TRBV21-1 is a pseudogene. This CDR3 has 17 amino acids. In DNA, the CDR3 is TGTGCCAGCAGATGGGGTATACTAGCGGGAGAAGGGTACGAGCAGTACTTC. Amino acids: CASRWGILAGEGYEQYF.

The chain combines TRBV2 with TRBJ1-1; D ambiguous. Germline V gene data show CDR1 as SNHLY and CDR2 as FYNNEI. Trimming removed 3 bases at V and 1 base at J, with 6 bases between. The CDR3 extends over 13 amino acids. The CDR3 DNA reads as TGTGCCAGCAGTGACCAAAAGAACACTGAAGCTTTCTTT. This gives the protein CASSDQKNTEAFF.